This T cell receptor beta chain was captured by sequencing in a study of T cell repertoires in cytomegalovirus infection. One entry per CDR3 protein results from TCRdb running MiXCR on the reads. The table records fewer than 700,000 distinct CDR3 sequences, roughly a quarter of them present only once. This CDR3 is 14 amino acids long. From germline, CDR1 is SGHRS and CDR2 YFSETQ. Unmatched junction bases numbered 7, after V lost 4 bases and J lost 6 bases. The origin of this receptor is a human donor in good health (CMV status not recorded). Some clones in this sample may be carry-over from other donors' samples. The chain couples TRBV5-1 to TRBJ2-7; 10 bases agree with TRBD1. Sequencing input: CD8+ T cells from PBMCs. This CDR3 is CASSPGQGEGEQYV. The CDR3 nucleotides are TGCGCCAGCAGCCCTGGACAGGGGGAGGGCGAGCAGTACGTC.